This TCR beta chain was obtained from a study of T cell responses to AZD1222 COVID-19 vaccine. Only in-frame clones appear in the TCRdb table, and some are missing; sequencing was by immunoSEQ multiplex PCR. The data contain more than 150,000 clones, approximately 92% of them singletons. Broader study findings: With two AZD1222 doses given, Spike-specific TCR breadth and depth both rose. Females outnumbered males among donors, who were mostly white British; clonal diversity was possibly underestimated. Along spike, vaccine-associated CD4 TCRs were found throughout, with dominance at 160-218 and 743-854.

V was clipped by 11 bases and J by 0 bases, with 16 bases between them. This CDR3 has 14 residues. In germline, CDR1 is MNHEY, CDR2 SVGAGI. Worth noting for this clone: Antigen: not known.

The chain has TRBV6-5 and TRBJ1-1, with a possible D match to TRBD1 (5 bases). Specimen: peripheral blood, collected on day 0 of AZD1222 vaccination. The receptor comes from an adult in good health. The CDR3 is CAANPGTVNTEAFF. CDR3 DNA sequence: TGTGCCGCCAACCCCGGGACGGTGAACACTGAAGCTTTCTTT.